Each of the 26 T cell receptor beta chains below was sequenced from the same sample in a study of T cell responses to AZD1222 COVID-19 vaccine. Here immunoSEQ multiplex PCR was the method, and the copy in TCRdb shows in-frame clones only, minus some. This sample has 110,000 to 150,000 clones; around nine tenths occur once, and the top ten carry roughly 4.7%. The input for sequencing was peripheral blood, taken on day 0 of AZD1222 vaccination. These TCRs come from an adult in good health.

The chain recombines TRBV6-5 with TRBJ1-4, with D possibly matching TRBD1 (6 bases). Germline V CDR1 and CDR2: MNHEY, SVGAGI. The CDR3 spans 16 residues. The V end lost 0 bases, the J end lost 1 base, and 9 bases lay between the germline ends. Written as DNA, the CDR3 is TGTGCCAGCAGTTACTCGTGGGGGCTAACTAATGAAAAACTGTTTTTT. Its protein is CASSYSWGLTNEKLFF.

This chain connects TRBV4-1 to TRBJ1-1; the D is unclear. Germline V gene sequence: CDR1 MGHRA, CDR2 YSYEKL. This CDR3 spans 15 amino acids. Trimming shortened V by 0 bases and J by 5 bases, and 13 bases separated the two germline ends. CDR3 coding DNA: TGCGCCAGCAGCCAAGATTCGGGCAGGCGAACTGAAGCTTTCTTT. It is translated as CASSQDSGRRTEAFF.

The CDR3 nucleotides are TGCGCCAGCAGCTTAGGACAGATCCAAGAGACCCAGTACTTC. As protein: CASSLGQIQETQYF. V and J are TRBV5-1 and TRBJ2-5, with a weak D call TRBD1 (6 bases). CDR1 is SGHRS and CDR2 is YFSETQ in the germline V gene. Trimming removed 2 bases from V and 1 base from J, with 9 bases in between. The CDR3 has 14 residues. Complete variable domain (other parts from reference TRBV5-1 and TRBJ2-5): KAGVTQTPRYLIKTRGQQVTLSCSPISGHRSVSWYQQTPGQGLQFLFEYFSETQRNKGNFPGRFSGRQFSNSRSEMNVSTLELGDSALYLCASSLGQIQETQYFGPGTRLLVL.

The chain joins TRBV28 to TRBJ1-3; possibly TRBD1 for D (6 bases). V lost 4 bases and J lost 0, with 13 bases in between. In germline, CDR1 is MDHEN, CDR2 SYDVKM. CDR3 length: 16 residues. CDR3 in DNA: TGTGCCAGCAGTTCAGGACAGTCCCACTCTGGAAACACCATATATTTT. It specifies CASSSGQSHSGNTIYF.

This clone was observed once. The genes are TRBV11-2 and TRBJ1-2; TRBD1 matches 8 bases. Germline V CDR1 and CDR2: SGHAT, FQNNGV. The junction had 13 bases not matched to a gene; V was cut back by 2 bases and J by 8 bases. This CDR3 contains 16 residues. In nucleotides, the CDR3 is TGTGCCAGCAGCTTAACCAGGACAGGGAGAGCAGCAGGCTACACCTTC. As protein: CASSLTRTGRAAGYTF.

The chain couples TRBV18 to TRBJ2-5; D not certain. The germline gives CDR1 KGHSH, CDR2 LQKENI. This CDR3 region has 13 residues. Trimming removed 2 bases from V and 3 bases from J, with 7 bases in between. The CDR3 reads CASSPGREETQYF. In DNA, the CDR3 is TGTGCCAGCTCACCAGGCAGAGAAGAGACCCAGTACTTC.

CDR3 protein: CASSLAGTLNTEAFF. The DNA of the CDR3 is TGTGCCAGCAGCTTGGCGGGTACCCTGAACACTGAAGCTTTCTTT. V usage is TRBV27 and J usage is TRBJ1-1; D call uncertain. The CDR3 is 15 amino acids. Germline-derived CDR1 and CDR2 are MNHEY and SMNVEV (reference sequence). Trimming shortened V by 6 bases and J by 0 bases, and 14 bases separated the two germline ends.

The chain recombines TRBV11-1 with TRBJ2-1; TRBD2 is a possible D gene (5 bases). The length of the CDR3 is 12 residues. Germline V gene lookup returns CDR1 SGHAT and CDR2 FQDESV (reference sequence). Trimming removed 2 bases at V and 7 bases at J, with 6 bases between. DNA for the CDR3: TGTGCCAGCAGCTTAAGCGGAAATGAGCAGTTCTTC. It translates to CASSLSGNEQFF.

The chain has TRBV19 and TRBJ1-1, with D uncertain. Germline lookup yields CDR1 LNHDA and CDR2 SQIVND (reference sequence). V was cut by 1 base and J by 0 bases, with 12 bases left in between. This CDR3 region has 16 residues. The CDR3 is CASSIVQGWMNTEAFF. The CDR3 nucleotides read TGTGCCAGTAGTATAGTACAAGGTTGGATGAACACTGAAGCTTTCTTT.

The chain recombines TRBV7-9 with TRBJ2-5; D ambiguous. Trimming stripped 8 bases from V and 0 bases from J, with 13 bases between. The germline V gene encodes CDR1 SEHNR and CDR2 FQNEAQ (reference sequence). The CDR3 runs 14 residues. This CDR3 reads CASFRDTYQETQYF. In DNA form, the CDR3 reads TGTGCCAGCTTTCGCGACACATACCAAGAGACCCAGTACTTC.

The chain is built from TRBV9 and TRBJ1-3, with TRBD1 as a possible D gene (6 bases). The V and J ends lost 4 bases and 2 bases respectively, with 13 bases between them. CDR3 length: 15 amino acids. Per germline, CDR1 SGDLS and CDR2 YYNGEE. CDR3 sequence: CASSPDRRTGNTIYF. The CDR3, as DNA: TGTGCCAGCAGCCCCGACAGGCGAACTGGAAACACCATATATTTT. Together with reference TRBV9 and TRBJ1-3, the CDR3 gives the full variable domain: DSGVTQTPKHLITATGQRVTLRCSPRSGDLSVYWYQQSLDQGLQFLIQYYNGEERAKGNILERFSAQQFPDLHSELNLSSLELGDSALYFCASSPDRRTGNTIYFGEGSWLTVV.

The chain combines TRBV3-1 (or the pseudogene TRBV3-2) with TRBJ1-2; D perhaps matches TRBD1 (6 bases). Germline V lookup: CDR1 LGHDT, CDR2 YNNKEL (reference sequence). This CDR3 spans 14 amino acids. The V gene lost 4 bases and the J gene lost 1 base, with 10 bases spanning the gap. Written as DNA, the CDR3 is TGTGCCAGCAGCCCTAGACAGGTTAACTATGGCTACACCTTC. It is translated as CASSPRQVNYGYTF.

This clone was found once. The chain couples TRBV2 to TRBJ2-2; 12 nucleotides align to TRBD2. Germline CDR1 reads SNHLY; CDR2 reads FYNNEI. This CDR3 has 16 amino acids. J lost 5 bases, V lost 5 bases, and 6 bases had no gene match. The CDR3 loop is CASSKRLAGGTGELFF. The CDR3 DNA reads TGTGCCAGCAGTAAAAGGCTAGCGGGGGGGACCGGGGAGCTGTTTTTT.

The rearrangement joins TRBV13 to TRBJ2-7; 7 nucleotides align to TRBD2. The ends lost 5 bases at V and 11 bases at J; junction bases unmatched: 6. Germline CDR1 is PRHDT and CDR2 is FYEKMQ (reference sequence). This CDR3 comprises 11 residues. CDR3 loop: CASSLAGVEYF. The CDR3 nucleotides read TGTGCCAGCAGCCTGGCGGGGGTGGAGTACTTC.

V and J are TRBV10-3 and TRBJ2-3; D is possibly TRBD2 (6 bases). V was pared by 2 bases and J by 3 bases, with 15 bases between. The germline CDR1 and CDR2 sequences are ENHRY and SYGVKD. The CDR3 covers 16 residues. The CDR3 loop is CAISERSGVGTDTQYF. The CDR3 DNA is TGTGCCATCAGTGAGCGTAGCGGAGTTGGGACAGATACGCAGTATTTT.

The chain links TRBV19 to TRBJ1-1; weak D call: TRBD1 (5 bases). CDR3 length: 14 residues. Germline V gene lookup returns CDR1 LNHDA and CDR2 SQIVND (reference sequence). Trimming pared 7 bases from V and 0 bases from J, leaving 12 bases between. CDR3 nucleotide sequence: TGTGCCAGTACGGGGACCCTAATGAACACTGAAGCTTTCTTT. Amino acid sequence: CASTGTLMNTEAFF.

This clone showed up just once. CDR3: CSVAGGYEQYF. As DNA, the CDR3 is TGCAGTGTAGCAGGGGGTTACGAGCAGTACTTC. This chain connects TRBV20-1 to TRBJ2-7, with TRBD1 matching over 7 bases. This CDR3 is 11 amino acids long. Germline CDR1 reads DFQATT; CDR2 reads SNEGSKA (reference sequence). Trimming at V came to 7 bases and at J to 4 bases, leaving 4 bases not matched to a gene.

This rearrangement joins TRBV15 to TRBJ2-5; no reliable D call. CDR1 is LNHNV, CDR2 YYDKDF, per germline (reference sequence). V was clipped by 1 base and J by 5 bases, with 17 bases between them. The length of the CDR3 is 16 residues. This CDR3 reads CATSRVRQAYEETQYF. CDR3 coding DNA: TGTGCCACCAGCAGAGTTCGGCAAGCGTACGAGGAGACCCAGTACTTC. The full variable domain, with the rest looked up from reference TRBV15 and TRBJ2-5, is DAMVIQNPRYQVTQFGKPVTLSCSQTLNHNVMYWYQQKSSQAPKLLFHYYDKDFNNEADTPDNFQSRRPNTSFCFLDIRSPGLGDTAMYLCATSRVRQAYEETQYFGPGTRLLVL.

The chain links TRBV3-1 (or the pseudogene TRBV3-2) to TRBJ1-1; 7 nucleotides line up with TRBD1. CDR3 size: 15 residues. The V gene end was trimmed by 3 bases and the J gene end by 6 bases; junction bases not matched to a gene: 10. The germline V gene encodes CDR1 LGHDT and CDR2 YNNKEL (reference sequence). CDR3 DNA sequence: TGTGCCAGCAGCCATCCTCAGGGCAGGGGGGCTGAAGCTTTCTTT. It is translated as CASSHPQGRGAEAFF.

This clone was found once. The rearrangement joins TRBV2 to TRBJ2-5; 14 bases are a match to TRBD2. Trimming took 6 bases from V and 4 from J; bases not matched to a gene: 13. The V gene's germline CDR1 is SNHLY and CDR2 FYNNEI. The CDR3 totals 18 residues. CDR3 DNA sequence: TGTGCCAGCAGGGCCCCGGGACTAGCGGGAGAATTTGGAGAGACCCAGTACTTC. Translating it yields CASRAPGLAGEFGETQYF.

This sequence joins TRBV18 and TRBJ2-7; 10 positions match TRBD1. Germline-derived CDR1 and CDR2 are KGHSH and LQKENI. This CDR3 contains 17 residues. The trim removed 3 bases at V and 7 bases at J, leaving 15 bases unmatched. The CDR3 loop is CASSPRRGTGVDREQYF. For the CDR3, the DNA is TGTGCCAGCTCACCGCGCAGAGGGACAGGGGTGGATCGGGAGCAGTACTTC.

CDR3 sequence reads: CATRGGYSNQPQHF. DNA for the CDR3: TGTGCCACCAGGGGAGGTTATAGCAATCAGCCCCAGCATTTT. This sequence joins TRBV28 and TRBJ1-5; a possible D gene is TRBD1 (6 bases). Between the trimmed V and J ends, which lost 10 bases and 0 bases, there was a span of 13 bases. CDR1 and CDR2 (germline): MDHEN, SYDVKM. This CDR3 is 14 amino acids long.

This chain's CDR3 is CASGGRGAGNTIYF. In DNA, the CDR3 is TGTGCCTCGGGGGGCAGGGGAGCCGGAAACACCATATATTTT. The chain links TRBV28 to TRBJ1-3, with D perhaps matching TRBD1 (6 bases). Trimming took off 11 bases at V and 4 bases at J, with 18 bases between the two ends. This CDR3 has 14 amino acids. The V gene's germline CDR1 is MDHEN and CDR2 SYDVKM.

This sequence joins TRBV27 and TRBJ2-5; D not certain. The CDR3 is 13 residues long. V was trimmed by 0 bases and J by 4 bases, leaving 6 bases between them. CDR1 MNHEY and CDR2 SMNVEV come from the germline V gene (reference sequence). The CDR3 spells CASSLSRRETQYF. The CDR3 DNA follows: TGTGCCAGCAGTTTATCACGGCGAGAGACCCAGTACTTC.

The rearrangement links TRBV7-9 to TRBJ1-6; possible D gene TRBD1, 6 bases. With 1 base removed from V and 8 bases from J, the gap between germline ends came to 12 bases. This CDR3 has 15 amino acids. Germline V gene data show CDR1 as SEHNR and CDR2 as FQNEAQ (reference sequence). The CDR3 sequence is CASSLVAGVDSPLHF. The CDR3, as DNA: TGTGCCAGCAGCTTAGTGGCAGGGGTGGATTCACCCCTCCACTTT.

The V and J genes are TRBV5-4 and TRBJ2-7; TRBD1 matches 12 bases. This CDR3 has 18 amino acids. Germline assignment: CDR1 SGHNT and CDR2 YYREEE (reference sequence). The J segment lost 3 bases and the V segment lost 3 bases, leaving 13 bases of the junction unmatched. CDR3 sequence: CASSWATSGTGGDYEQYF. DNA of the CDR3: TGTGCCAGCAGCTGGGCTACCTCCGGGACAGGGGGCGACTACGAGCAGTACTTC.